The subject of this entry is one T cell receptor beta chain. Its antigen remains unknown. The data derive from a study of long-term antiretroviral therapy in people with HIV. Overall study results and limits: The blood, collected between about 2003 and 2017, was possibly taken under older ART regimens. Across all time points, the repertoire was dominated by clones that expanded before ART. Repertoires looked antigen-experienced, with only a slight naive shift after ART.

Trimming removed 2 bases at V and 4 bases at J, with 6 bases between. The length of the CDR3 is 13 residues. CDR1 is SGHNT and CDR2 is YYREEE in the germline V gene (reference sequence). An immunoSEQ assay, version v3.0, was performed at survey level. Some clones are missing from TCRdb's copy, which holds only in-frame ones; the method was immunoSEQ multiplex PCR. The sample carries 15,000 or so clones, 70% to 90% recorded once. The source is a man in his forties or fifties with HIV. This chain links TRBV5-4 with TRBJ2-2; D is ambiguous. The sample here was unsorted PBMCs, taken 6.2 years after starting antiretroviral therapy. CDR3 protein: CASSLSVTGELFF. Here the CDR3 DNA reads TGTGCCAGCAGCTTATCAGTCACCGGGGAGCTGTTTTTT.